The entry below gives a single TCR beta chain sequence along with its context. Those enrolled in Seattle joined during active infection and were followed longitudinally afterward. The data derive from a study of blood T cell repertoires in COVID-19. The wider study: COVID-19 samples, acute and convalescent, were from the United States, Italy and Spain. Sample material is recorded as cDNA or gDNA derived from T cells, B-cell-depleted T cells, or PBMCs.

Per the original data handling: Using reference gene primer amplification, nucleated cell counts were estimated. Data came from immunoSEQ multiplex PCR; TCRdb stores just in-frame clones and leaves some out. That table is the source of V, J and clone size, and D and trimming were worked out from the DNA. In the table there are 150,000 to 200,000 clones, 75% to 85% of which are singletons. The CDR3 is 15 residues long. Germline-derived CDR1 and CDR2 are SGHTA and FQGTGA. Unmatched junction bases numbered 9, after V lost 2 bases and J lost 7 bases. The sequence was collected from a woman aged 60 to 75 with COVID-19, enrolled during active disease. V usage is TRBV7-3 and J usage is TRBJ1-2, with 8 bases fitting TRBD1. Sequenced material: peripheral blood. The CDR3 nucleotides are TGTGCCAGCAGCTTAGAGGCCAGGGGGCCTGGTGGCTACACCTTC. Translating gives CASSLEARGPGGYTF.